This T cell receptor beta chain originates from a study of Tregs in tolerant kidney transplant recipients. General observations from the study: Validation in larger populations is needed because few patients were studied.

Profiling relied on immunoSEQ multiplex PCR, and the TCRdb table lists in-frame clones only, not all of them. The sample has 75,000 to 95,000 clones, approximately 92% seen once. The CDR3 is made up of 15 amino acids. V shed 3 bases, J shed 2 bases, and the junction held 3 bases outside the gene matches. CDR1 is SGHVS, CDR2 FNYEAQ, per germline. Worth noting for this clone: No antigen is known for it.

This TCR was recovered from a human donor in good health. The sequenced material came from CD8+ T cells from blood. The rearrangement joins TRBV7-6 to TRBJ1-1, with 10 bases identical to TRBD1. The CDR3 DNA is TGTGCCAGCAGCTTCGGGACAGGGGTTAACACTGAAGCTTTCTTT. Translating gives CASSFGTGVNTEAFF.